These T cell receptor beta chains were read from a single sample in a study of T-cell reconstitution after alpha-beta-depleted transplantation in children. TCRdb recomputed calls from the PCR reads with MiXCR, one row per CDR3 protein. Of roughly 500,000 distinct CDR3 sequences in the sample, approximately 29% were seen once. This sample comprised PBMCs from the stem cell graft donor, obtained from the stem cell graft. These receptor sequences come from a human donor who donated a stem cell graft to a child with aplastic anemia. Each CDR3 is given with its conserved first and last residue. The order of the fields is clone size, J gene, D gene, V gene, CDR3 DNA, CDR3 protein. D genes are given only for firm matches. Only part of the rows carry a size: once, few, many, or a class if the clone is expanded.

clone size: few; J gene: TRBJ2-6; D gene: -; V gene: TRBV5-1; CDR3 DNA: TGCGCCAGCAGCTTGGCCGGGACAACTGGGGCCAACGTCCTGACTTTC; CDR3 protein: CASSLAGTTGANVLTF
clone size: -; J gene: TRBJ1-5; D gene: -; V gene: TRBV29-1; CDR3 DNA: TGCAGCGTGCGGGGTTCAGGCAGCAATCAGCCCCAGCATTTT; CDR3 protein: CSVRGSGSNQPQHF
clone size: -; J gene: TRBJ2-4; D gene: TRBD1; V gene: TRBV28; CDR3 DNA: TGTGCCAGCAGTTTTCCTTGGACAGGCGCCAAAAACATTCAGTACTTC; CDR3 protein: CASSFPWTGAKNIQYF
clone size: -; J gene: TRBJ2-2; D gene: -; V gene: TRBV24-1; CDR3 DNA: TGTGCCACGGAGGCCTGGGGGGACGCGACGAACACCGGGGAGCTGTTTTTT; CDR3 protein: CATEAWGDATNTGELFF
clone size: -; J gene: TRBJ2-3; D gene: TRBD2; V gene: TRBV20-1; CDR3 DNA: TGCAGTGTCCTCGCCGGGACTAGCGGTTCTAGCACAGATACGCAGTATTTT; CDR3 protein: CSVLAGTSGSSTDTQYF
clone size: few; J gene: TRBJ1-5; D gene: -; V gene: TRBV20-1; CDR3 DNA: TGCAGTGCTCCAACAGGGATCAATCAGCCCCAGCATTTT; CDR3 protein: CSAPTGINQPQHF
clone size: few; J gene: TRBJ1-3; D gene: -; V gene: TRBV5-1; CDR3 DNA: TGCGCCAGCAGCTGGGGACAACAGAGCTCTGGAAACACCATATATTTT; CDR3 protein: CASSWGQQSSGNTIYF
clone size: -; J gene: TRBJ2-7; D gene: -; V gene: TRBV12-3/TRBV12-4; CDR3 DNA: TGTGCCAGCAGGAGTAGCGGAAGGTCTACCTACGAGCAGTACTTC; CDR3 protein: CASRSSGRSTYEQYF
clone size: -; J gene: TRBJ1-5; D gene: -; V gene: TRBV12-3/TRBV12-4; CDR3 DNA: TGTGCCAGCAGGGGGGGCAGCAATCAGCCCCAGCATTTT; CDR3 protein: CASRGGSNQPQHF
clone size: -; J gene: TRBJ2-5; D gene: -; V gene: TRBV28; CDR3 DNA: TGTGCCAGCAGTTCCTCAGTTGGGGGAGCCGGGGAGACCCAGTACTTC; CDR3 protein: CASSSSVGGAGETQYF
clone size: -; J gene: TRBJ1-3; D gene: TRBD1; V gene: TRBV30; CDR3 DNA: TGTGCCTGGAGTTCCGGGACAGGGGTTTCTGGAAACACCATATATTTT; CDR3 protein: CAWSSGTGVSGNTIYF
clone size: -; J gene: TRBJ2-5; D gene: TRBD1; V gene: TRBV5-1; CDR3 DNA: TGCGCCAGCAGCTTGGGGGCTAGGGGGCGTCTGGAGACCCAGTACTTC; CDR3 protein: CASSLGARGRLETQYF
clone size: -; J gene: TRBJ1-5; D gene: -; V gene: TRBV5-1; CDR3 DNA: TGCGCCAGCAGCCTGGAGGGGTTCGGCAATCAGCCCCAGCATTTT; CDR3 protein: CASSLEGFGNQPQHF
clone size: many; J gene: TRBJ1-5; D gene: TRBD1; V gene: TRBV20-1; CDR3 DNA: TGCAGTGCTAGCCGAAGACAGGGTGTGAATCAGCCCCAGCATTTT; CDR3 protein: CSASRRQGVNQPQHF
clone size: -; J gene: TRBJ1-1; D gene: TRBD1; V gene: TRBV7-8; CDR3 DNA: TGTGCCAGCAGTATGGACAGGGCGAACACTGAAGCTTTCTTT; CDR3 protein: CASSMDRANTEAFF
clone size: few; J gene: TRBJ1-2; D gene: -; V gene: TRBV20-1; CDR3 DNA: TGCAGTGCTCAAAACAGGGTGGGACGAGGAGGCTACACCTTC; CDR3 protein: CSAQNRVGRGGYTF
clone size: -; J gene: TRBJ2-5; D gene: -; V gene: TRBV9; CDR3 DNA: TGTGCCAGCAGCCTGCTGGGTCAGGAGCAAGAGACCCAGTACTTC; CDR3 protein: CASSLLGQEQETQYF
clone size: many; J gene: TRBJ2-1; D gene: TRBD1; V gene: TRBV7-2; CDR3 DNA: TGTGCCAGCAGCTCCCCGGACAGGGTGAAGTTCTTC; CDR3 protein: CASSSPDRVKFF
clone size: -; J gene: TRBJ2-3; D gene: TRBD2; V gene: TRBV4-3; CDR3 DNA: TGCGCCAGCAGCCAAGATCCGGGACTAGCGGGAAGCACAGATACGCAGTATTTT; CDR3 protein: CASSQDPGLAGSTDTQYF
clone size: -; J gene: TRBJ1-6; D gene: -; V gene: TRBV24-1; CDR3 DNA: TGTGCCACCAGTGATTCAGGACGGTTGAATTCACCCCTCCACTTT; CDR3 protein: CATSDSGRLNSPLHF
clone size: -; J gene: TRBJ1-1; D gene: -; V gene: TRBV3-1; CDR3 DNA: TGTGCCAGCAGCCCCTCGTCGCGGAGGAACACTGAAGCTTTCTTT; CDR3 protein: CASSPSSRRNTEAFF
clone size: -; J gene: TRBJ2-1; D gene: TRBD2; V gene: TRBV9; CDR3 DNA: TGTGCCAGCAGCCATACGACCGGGACTAGCGGACCCGAGCAGTTCTTC; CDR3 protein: CASSHTTGTSGPEQFF
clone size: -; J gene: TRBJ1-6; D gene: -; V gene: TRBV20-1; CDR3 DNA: TGCAGTGCCCGCTTGGACCAGGGAAGCTCCTATAATTCACCCCTCCACTTT; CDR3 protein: CSARLDQGSSYNSPLHF
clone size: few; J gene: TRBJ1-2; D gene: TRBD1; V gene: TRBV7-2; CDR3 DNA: TGTGCCAGCGGAAAGGGACAGGGGGCCACTGGCTACACCTTC; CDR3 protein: CASGKGQGATGYTF
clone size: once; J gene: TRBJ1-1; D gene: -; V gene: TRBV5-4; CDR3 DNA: TGTGCCAGCAGCTTGGCAGGGAAGACTGAAGCTTTCTTT; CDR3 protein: CASSLAGKTEAFF
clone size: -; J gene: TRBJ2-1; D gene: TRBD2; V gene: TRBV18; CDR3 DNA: TGTGCCAGCTCCCAGCTAGCGGGGTTCTACAATGAGCAGTTCTTC; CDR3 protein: CASSQLAGFYNEQFF
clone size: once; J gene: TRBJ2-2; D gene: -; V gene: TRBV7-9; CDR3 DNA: TGTGCCAGCAGCCCCCTAGGGAACTCTGCGAACACCGGGGAGCTGTTTTTT; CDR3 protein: CASSPLGNSANTGELFF
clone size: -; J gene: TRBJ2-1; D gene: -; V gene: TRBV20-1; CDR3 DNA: TGCAGTGCTAGGGCTAGCGCCACGTACAATGAGCAGTTCTTC; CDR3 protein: CSARASATYNEQFF
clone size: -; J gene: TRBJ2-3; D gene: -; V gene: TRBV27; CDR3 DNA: TGTGCCAGCAGCCCAAACTTACCTTCCACAGATACGCAGTATTTT; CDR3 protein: CASSPNLPSTDTQYF
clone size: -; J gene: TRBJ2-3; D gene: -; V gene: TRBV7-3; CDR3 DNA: TGTGCCAGCAGCTCTCGACAGGGCACAGATACGCAGTATTTT; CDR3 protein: CASSSRQGTDTQYF
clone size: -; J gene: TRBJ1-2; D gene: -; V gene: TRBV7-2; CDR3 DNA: TGTGCCAGCAGCTTGGAGAACTATGGCTACACCTTC; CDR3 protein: CASSLENYGYTF
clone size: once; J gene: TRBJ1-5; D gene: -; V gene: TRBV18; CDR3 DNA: TGTGCCAGCTCATCAAAACATGGAACGCGCAATCAGCCCCAGCATTTT; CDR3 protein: CASSSKHGTRNQPQHF
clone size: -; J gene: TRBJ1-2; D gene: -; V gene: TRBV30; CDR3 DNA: TGTGCCTGGAGTCGGGGGGCAAATGGCTATGGCTACACCTTC; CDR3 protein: CAWSRGANGYGYTF
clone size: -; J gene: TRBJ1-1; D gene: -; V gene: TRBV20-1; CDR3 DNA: TGCAGTGCTAACCCTTCGGGGGCGTCGGGGAACACTGAAGCTTTCTTT; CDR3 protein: CSANPSGASGNTEAFF
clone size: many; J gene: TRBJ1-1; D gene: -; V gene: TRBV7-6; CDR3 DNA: TGTGCCAGCAGCTTTGGGGCGAACACTGAAGCTTTCTTT; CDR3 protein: CASSFGANTEAFF
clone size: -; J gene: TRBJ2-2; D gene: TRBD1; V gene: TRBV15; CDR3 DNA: TGTGCCACCAGCAGAGATCCGAGGGGGCATGAGTCGACCGGGGAGCTGTTTTTT; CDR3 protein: CATSRDPRGHESTGELFF
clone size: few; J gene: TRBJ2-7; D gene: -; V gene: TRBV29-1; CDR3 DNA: TGCAGCGTTGGGTCCCAGCAGGGCAGCTACGAGCAGTACTTC; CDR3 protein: CSVGSQQGSYEQYF
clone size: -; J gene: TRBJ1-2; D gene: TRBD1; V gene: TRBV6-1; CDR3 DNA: TGTGCCAGCAGTGAAGCGGGACAGGGATCAATCAATGGCTACACCTTC; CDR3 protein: CASSEAGQGSINGYTF
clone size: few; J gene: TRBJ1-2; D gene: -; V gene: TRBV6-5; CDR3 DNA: TGTGCCAGCAGTTACTCAGTCCTGAGTTATGGCTACACCTTC; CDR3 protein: CASSYSVLSYGYTF
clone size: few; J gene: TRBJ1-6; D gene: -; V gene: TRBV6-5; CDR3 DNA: TGTGCCAGCAGTTACTCGCAGGGGAACTATAATTCACCCCTCCACTTT; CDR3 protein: CASSYSQGNYNSPLHF
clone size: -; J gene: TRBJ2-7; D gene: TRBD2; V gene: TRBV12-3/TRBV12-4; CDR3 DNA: TGTGCCAGCAGCCGTCCGGGACTAGTAAACGAGCAGTACTTC; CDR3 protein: CASSRPGLVNEQYF
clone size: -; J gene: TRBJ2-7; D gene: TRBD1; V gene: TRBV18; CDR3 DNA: TGTGCCAGCTCGCAGGGACAGATCACCTACGAGCAGTACTTC; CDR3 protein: CASSQGQITYEQYF
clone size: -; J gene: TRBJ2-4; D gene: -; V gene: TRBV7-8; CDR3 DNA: TGTGCCAGCAGCGCAAGAGATTCGGTAGTCAAAAACATTCAGTACTTC; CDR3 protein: CASSARDSVVKNIQYF
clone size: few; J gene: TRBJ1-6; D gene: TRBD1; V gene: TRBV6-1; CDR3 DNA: TGTGCCAGCATTCGGGGACAGGGAAATTCACCCCTCCACTTT; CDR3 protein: CASIRGQGNSPLHF
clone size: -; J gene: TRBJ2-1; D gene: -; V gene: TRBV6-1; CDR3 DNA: TGTGCCAGCAGTGAAGGTATGGTGGGTGCCTACAATGAGCAGTTCTTC; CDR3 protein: CASSEGMVGAYNEQFF
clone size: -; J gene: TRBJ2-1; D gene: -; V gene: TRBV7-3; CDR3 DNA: TGTGCCAGCAGCTCGGGGACCCCTATGGGTGAGCAGTTCTTC; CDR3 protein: CASSSGTPMGEQFF
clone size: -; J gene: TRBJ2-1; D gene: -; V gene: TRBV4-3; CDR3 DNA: TGCGCCAGCAGCCAAACCCGGGACCCCCTATATTCCAATGAGCAGTTCTTC; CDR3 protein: CASSQTRDPLYSNEQFF
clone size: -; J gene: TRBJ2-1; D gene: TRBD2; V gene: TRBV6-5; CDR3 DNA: TGTGCCAGCAGTTACTCTAGTAGCGGGAATGAGCAGTTCTTC; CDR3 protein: CASSYSSSGNEQFF
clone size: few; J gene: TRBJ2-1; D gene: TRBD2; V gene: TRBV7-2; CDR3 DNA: TGTGCCAGCAGCTTGGGGCGGACTAGCTCCTACAATGAGCAGTTCTTC; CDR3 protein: CASSLGRTSSYNEQFF
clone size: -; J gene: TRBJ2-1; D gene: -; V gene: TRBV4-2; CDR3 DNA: TGTGCCAGCAGCCAAGATCAAACTGGAGAGGCTGGTGAGCAGTTCTTC; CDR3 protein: CASSQDQTGEAGEQFF
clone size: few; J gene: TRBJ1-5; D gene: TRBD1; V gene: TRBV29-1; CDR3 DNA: TGCAGCGTTGCGACAGGGTTAGGACAGCCCCAGCATTTT; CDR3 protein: CSVATGLGQPQHF
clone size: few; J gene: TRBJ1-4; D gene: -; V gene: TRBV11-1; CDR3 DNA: TGTGCCAGCAGCAGAAGTTACGTCACCCGGGATACAATGAGGGAAAAACTGTTTTTT; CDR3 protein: CASSRSYVTRDTMREKLFF
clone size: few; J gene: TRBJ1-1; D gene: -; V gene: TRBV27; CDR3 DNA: TGTGCCAGCAGCGGTGACAGGCCGAACACTGAAGCTTTCTTT; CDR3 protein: CASSGDRPNTEAFF
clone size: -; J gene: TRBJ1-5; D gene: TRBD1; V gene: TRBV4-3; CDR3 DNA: TGCGCCAGCAGCCGGACAGGGCGGGAGCCCCAGCATTTT; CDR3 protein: CASSRTGREPQHF